These 21 T cell receptor beta chains came from one sample sequenced in a study of beta chain features in type 1 diabetes. Sequencing targeted expressed TCRB transcripts, as all isolated RNA had been reverse transcribed. The assay was immunoSEQ multiplex PCR, and TCRdb's table has in-frame clones only and misses some. The sample records more than 300,000 clones, around 9% being singletons. These receptors are not linked to any known antigen. Findings and limits, study-wide: A moderate, significant TCRB CDR3 shortening appeared in type 1 diabetes across four CD4+ subsets.

The sample comprised central memory CD4+ T cells from blood. Receptors originate from a man between 25 and 39 years old with type 1 diabetes.

The chain carries TRBV2 and TRBJ1-6; D gene uncertain. CDR1 is SNHLY, CDR2 FYNNEI, per germline. V lost 2 bases, J lost 0 bases, and 5 bases lay in between. The CDR3 is 15 amino acids. The CDR3 coding sequence is TGTGCCAGCAGTGAAACGAGCTCCTATAATTCACCCCTCCACTTT. Protein product: CASSETSSYNSPLHF. Using reference TRBV2 and TRBJ1-6 for the parts outside the CDR3, the full variable domain is EPEVTQTPSHQVTQMGQEVILRCVPISNHLYFYWYRQILGQKVEFLVSFYNNEISEKSEIFDDQFSVERPDGSNFTLKIRSTKLEDSAMYFCASSETSSYNSPLHFGNGTRLTVT.

In this sample, this clone turned up a few times. The CDR3 loop is CASSQGSDRGVSQDTQYF. Written as DNA, the CDR3 is TGCGCCAGCAGCCAAGGGTCTGACAGGGGCGTGTCACAGGATACGCAGTATTTT. J is TRBJ2-3 and V is TRBV4-1; TRBD1 agrees at 8 bases. The J segment lost 6 bases and the V segment lost 1 base, leaving 15 bases of the junction unmatched. The CDR3 covers 18 residues. CDR1 and CDR2 (germline): MGHRA, YSYEKL.

The CDR3 sequence is CASSLDAGVAYEQYF. The CDR3 coding sequence is TGTGCCAGCAGCTTGGATGCGGGGGTAGCCTACGAGCAGTACTTC. The chain has TRBV5-4 and TRBJ2-7, with 7 bases lining up with TRBD2. Germline lookup yields CDR1 SGHNT and CDR2 YYREEE (reference sequence). This CDR3 comprises 15 residues. Trimming took 0 bases from V and 2 from J; bases not matched to a gene: 5.

This clone was seen a handful of times. This rearrangement joins TRBV18 to TRBJ2-5, with a weak D call TRBD1 (6 bases). The V gene lost 3 bases and the J gene lost 5 bases, with 16 bases spanning the gap. This CDR3 spans 15 amino acids. Germline V gene data show CDR1 as KGHSH and CDR2 as LQKENI. CDR3 loop: CASSPNQQGAETQYF. As DNA, the CDR3 is TGTGCCAGCTCACCGAATCAACAGGGCGCCGAGACCCAGTACTTC.

The CDR3 here is CASNKGGALENIQYF. In DNA form, the CDR3 reads TGTGCCAGCAATAAAGGGGGGGCCCTCGAAAACATTCAGTACTTC. This chain uses TRBV7-9 with TRBJ2-4; possibly TRBD2 for D (7 bases). This CDR3 region has 15 residues. V was pared by 7 bases and J by 5 bases, with 18 bases between. CDR1 SEHNR and CDR2 FQNEAQ come from the germline V gene (reference sequence). The complete variable domain, with remaining parts taken from reference TRBV7-9 and TRBJ2-4, reads DTGVSQNPRHKITKRGQNVTFRCDPISEHNRLYWYRQTLGQGPEFLTYFQNEAQLEKSRLLSDRFSAERPKGSFSTLEIQRTEQGDSAMYLCASNKGGALENIQYFGAGTRLSVL.

The genes are TRBV5-1 and TRBJ1-2, with D perhaps TRBD1 (6 bases). Trimming took 4 bases from V and 4 from J, leaving 20 bases between them. The CDR3 is 16 residues long. Germline loops: CDR1 SGHRS, CDR2 YFSETQ. Here the CDR3 DNA reads TGCGCCAGCAGCCCCAGTGGTGAGACAGGAGGCTATGGCTACACCTTC. It translates to CASSPSGETGGYGYTF.

The chain is built from TRBV23-1 and TRBJ1-2; 8 positions agree with TRBD1. TRBV23-1 belongs to the ORF category, with a function that is uncertain. This CDR3 region has 13 residues. V gave up 0 bases and J gave up 8 bases; unmatched junction bases: 2. The CDR3 loop reads CASSQSGTGGYTF. The CDR3 bases are TGCGCCAGCAGTCAATCGGGGACAGGAGGCTACACCTTC.

The rearrangement joins TRBV6-5 to TRBJ2-5, with D maybe TRBD1 (6 bases). Germline loops: CDR1 MNHEY, CDR2 SVGAGI. This CDR3 has 16 residues. V was pared by 2 bases and J by 5 bases, with 18 bases between. The CDR3 bases are TGTGCCAGCAGTTACGGGGGCACAGGGTCTAAGGAGACCCAGTACTTC. Its protein is CASSYGGTGSKETQYF.

The V gene is TRBV7-2, the J gene TRBJ2-7, with a weak D call TRBD2 (6 bases). V shed 4 bases and J shed 0 bases, with 16 bases lying between them. CDR3 length: 16 residues. Germline V lookup: CDR1 SGHTA, CDR2 FQGNSA. CDR3 nucleotides: TGTGCCAGCAGCTCCCAAGCCGGGGGAAGCTCCTACGAGCAGTACTTC. Its translation: CASSSQAGGSSYEQYF.

The sample holds a few counts of this clone. The V gene is TRBV14, the J gene TRBJ1-2; 8 bases line up with TRBD1. The CDR3 spans 15 residues. In germline, CDR1 is SGHDN, CDR2 FVKESK. After removal of 4 bases from V and 8 bases from J, the junction contained 12 bases not matched to a gene. CDR3 coding DNA: TGTGCCAGCAGCCCTCAGGACAGGGCCGGTGGCGGCTACACCTTC. Translating it yields CASSPQDRAGGGYTF.

The chain links TRBV28 to TRBJ2-7; D gene unclear. Trimming removed 3 bases from V and 2 bases from J, with 14 bases in between. The germline gives CDR1 MDHEN, CDR2 SYDVKM. This CDR3 is built from 15 residues. CDR3: CASSFGFGGPYEQYF. CDR3 DNA: TGTGCCAGCAGTTTTGGGTTCGGCGGTCCCTACGAGCAGTACTTC. The full variable domain, in which reference TRBV28 and TRBJ2-7 provide the parts outside the CDR3, is DVKVTQSSRYLVKRTGEKVFLECVQDMDHENMFWYRQDPGLGLRLIYFSYDVKMKEKGDIPEGYSVSREKKERFSLILESASTNQTSMYLCASSFGFGGPYEQYFGPGTRLTVT.

The chain joins TRBV6-5 to TRBJ2-6, with 7 bases that match TRBD1. This CDR3 comprises 14 residues. J lost 2 bases, V lost 5 bases, and 0 bases had no gene match. CDR1 and CDR2 from the germline V gene are MNHEY and SVGAGI. CDR3 in DNA: TGTGCCAGCAGTGGACAGGCTGGGGCCAACGTCCTGACTTTC. Its protein is CASSGQAGANVLTF.

This clone was seen at least ten times. V and J are TRBV6-1 and TRBJ2-1; D unresolved. Per germline, CDR1 MNHNS and CDR2 SASEGT. Trimming took off 4 bases at V and 8 bases at J, with 12 bases between the two ends. The CDR3 extends over 13 amino acids. The CDR3 coding sequence is TGTGCCAGCAGTGCCGTGGAGTGGGATGAGCAGTTCTTC. It is translated as CASSAVEWDEQFF.

This clone was observed a few times. V gene TRBV9 combines with J gene TRBJ2-3; 8 bases are shared with TRBD2. CDR3 length equals 16 residues. CDR1 is SGDLS and CDR2 is YYNGEE in the germline V gene. V shed 4 bases, J shed 1 base, and the junction held 8 bases outside the gene matches. The CDR3, as DNA: TGTGCCAGCAGCTCTCTCTTGCGGGGGGGCACAGATACGCAGTATTTT. Translation: CASSSLLRGGTDTQYF.

This CDR3 reads CASSKAGGDSYGYTF. In DNA, the CDR3 is TGTGCCAGCAGCAAAGCGGGCGGGGATTCTTATGGCTACACCTTC. The chain uses TRBV7-2 and TRBJ1-2; D remains unclear. CDR1 and CDR2 (germline): SGHTA, FQGNSA. V lost 5 bases and J 5 bases, leaving 18 bases between the germline ends. The CDR3 spans 15 residues. The complete variable domain, with remaining parts taken from reference TRBV7-2 and TRBJ1-2, reads GAGVSQSPSNKVTEKGKDVELRCDPISGHTALYWYRQSLGQGLEFLIYFQGNSAPDKSGLPSDRFSAERTGGSVSTLTIQRTQQEDSAVYLCASSKAGGDSYGYTFGSGTRLTVV.

This clone is a singleton in its sample. V is TRBV10-3 and J is TRBJ2-7, with TRBD2 matching 7 bases. The CDR3 is 15 residues long. Germline V gene lookup returns CDR1 ENHRY and CDR2 SYGVKD. Losses at the gene ends were 6 bases for V and 5 bases for J; bases not matched to a gene: 13. The CDR3 loop is CAISRGEETHNEQYF. For the CDR3, the DNA is TGTGCCATCAGCCGGGGGGAAGAGACACATAACGAGCAGTACTTC.

The chain employs TRBV10-3 and TRBJ1-1; tentative D call: TRBD1 (6 bases). CDR3 size: 15 residues. The V end was cut by 3 bases, the J end by 3 bases, with 14 bases between. Germline V gives CDR1 ENHRY, CDR2 SYGVKD. The CDR3 nucleotides read TGTGCCATCAGTGAAGGGGACAAGGGAGACACTGAAGCTTTCTTT. Translation gives CAISEGDKGDTEAFF.

This clone turned up a few times. The genes are TRBV18 and TRBJ1-3; 9 bases match TRBD1. Trimming removed 6 bases from V and 1 base from J; junction bases left unmatched: 4. Germline V gene sequence: CDR1 KGHSH, CDR2 LQKENI. The CDR3 contains 15 residues. The CDR3 loop reads CASSPGQGSGNTIYF. CDR3 nucleotide sequence: TGTGCCAGCTCCCCAGGACAGGGGTCTGGAAACACCATATATTTT.

The table lists this clone with a count of one. The V call is TRBV7-9, the J call TRBJ1-2; D gene ambiguous. The CDR3 spans 17 residues. V lost 5 bases and J lost 8, with 27 bases in between. Looked up from germline, CDR1 is SEHNR and CDR2 is FQNEAQ (reference sequence). This CDR3 is CASSPVGWEIQTEGYTF. The CDR3 coding sequence is TGTGCCAGCAGCCCAGTCGGATGGGAGATCCAAACGGAGGGCTACACCTTC.

The chain uses TRBV2 and TRBJ2-3; 7 bases match TRBD1. The CDR3 sequence is 14 residues long. Germline CDR1 and CDR2: SNHLY and FYNNEI. V trimming: 8 bases; J trimming: 2 bases; junction bases outside the gene matches: 7. This CDR3 reads CASRPGTVTDTQYF. The CDR3 DNA reads TGTGCCAGCCGACCGGGGACAGTCACAGATACGCAGTATTTT.

This clone was counted between two and nine times. The chain carries TRBV6-1 and TRBJ2-3, with D hard to call. Trimming pared 3 bases from V and 0 bases from J, leaving 10 bases between. CDR3 length: 15 amino acids. CDR1 MNHNS and CDR2 SASEGT come from the germline V gene. CDR3 sequence (DNA): TGTGCCAGCAGTGAGTTCAGCCGTAGCACAGATACGCAGTATTTT. This translates into CASSEFSRSTDTQYF.